This T cell receptor beta chain was identified in a study of blood T cells in healthy people across ages. Total RNA was isolated from each sample in quantities of at least 5 micrograms. V shed 4 bases and J shed 12 bases, with 16 bases lying between them. This CDR3 is 13 amino acids long. The authors ran a second PCR of 7 to 11 cycles using a sample-barcoded 5' primer and a J-beta primer mix. The authors tagged each cDNA molecule using a template-switch adaptor with 12 random nucleotides. TCRdb redid the calling of the 5' RACE reads with MiXCR, one entry per CDR3 protein. The profile shows a few hundred thousand distinct CDR3 sequences, roughly half of them singletons. Remarks on this clonotype: Its antigen is as yet unknown.

Study results and limitations: It was the long-lived donors that had more naive CD4+ cells and higher diversity than aged donors.

The sequencing sample was made of blood. This sequence was found in a man aged 55 to 70 in good health. This chain connects TRBV12-3 or TRBV12-4 to TRBJ2-1; no clear D gene. The CDR3 nucleotides are TGTGCCAGCAGTTCCGCTTTCACTCCAGGGCAGTTCTTC. Its protein is CASSSAFTPGQFF.